This TCR beta chain was identified in a study of technical replicates of blood from a few donors. Some clones are missing from TCRdb's copy, which holds only in-frame ones; the method was immunoSEQ multiplex PCR. In the table there are 55,000 to 85,000 clones, around 97% of which are singletons. This CDR3 has 16 amino acids. With 6 bases clipped from V and 6 bases from J, the junction kept 13 bases outside the gene matches. Germline CDR1 is MDHEN and CDR2 is SYDVKM. The receptor was isolated from a human donor in good health. This chain links TRBV28 with TRBJ1-5, with 8 bases fitting TRBD1. The sequencing input was T cells isolated from PBMCs. CDR3 DNA sequence: TGTGCCAGCAGGCGGGGCAGGGGGCTTGGAGGTCAGCCCCAGCATTTT. Its translation: CASRRGRGLGGQPQHF.